A selection of T cell receptor beta chains follows, all from one sample in a study of persistence of HIV-infected CD4 T cells. No antigen has been identified for these receptors. Produced via immunoSEQ multiplex PCR; TCRdb's table is partial and in-frame only. The sample lists fewer than 40,000 clones, over 80% occurring once. The material was CD4+ T cells sorted from PBMCs after 18-hour stimulation, obtained from a patient who received antiretroviral therapy. The source is an adult woman with HIV who was CMV-seropositive. Both conserved end residues are part of each CDR3. Fields, in order: CDR3 length, V gene, CDR3 protein.

>14|TRBV19
CASSHGTANYGYTF
>15|TRBV4-1
CASSPLKRGGETQYF
>14|TRBV5-4
CASSLPRGEGGYTF
>11|TRBV3-1/TRBV3-2
CASSGLYGYTF
>14|TRBV28
CASSLPQGIQPQHF
>13|TRBV2
CASSDTGARGYTF
>11|TRBV18
CASSSDETQYF
>14|TRBV6-6
CASSTRDRAYEQYF
>13|TRBV10-3
CAISEGGNTEAFF
>14|TRBV19
CASTADRSYSEAFF
>14|TRBV18
CASSPDRVGNTIYF
>15|TRBV10-3
CAISEFRGLESPLHF
>16|TRBV28
CASSPPLGITGNTIYF
>20|TRBV19
CASSPYEGSGRARGTYEQYF
>16|TRBV10-3
CAISDPQGAPNYGYTF
>15|TRBV3-1/TRBV3-2
CASSQAGQPNYGYTF
>13|TRBV12-5
CASVPPTGRGYTF
>17|TRBV11-2
CASRVNGTGVGSYEQYF
>16|TRBV2
CASSVRSRSGGETQYF
>12|TRBV10-3
CAISGKRETQYF
>13|TRBV30
CAWSAFTNTEAFF
>17|TRBV5-1
CASSLSGTPGPDSPLHF
>19|TRBV28
CASSRGAGLFRLAGYEQYF
>12|TRBV12-3/TRBV12-4
CASRWSYNEQFF
>15|TRBV7-2
CASSLSRGSTYEQYF
>17|TRBV6-1
CASSALGGGYIYNEQFF
>14|TRBV24-1
CATKKSREEDTQYF
>13|TRBV18
CASSPYRDRDPYF
>16|TRBV9
CASSVGQSSYNSPLHF
>15|TRBV24-1
CATSDRRVVTGELFF
>14|TRBV5-1
CASSSGRDQRGYTF
>13|TRBV9
CASSVGTSETQYF
>13|TRBV29-1
CSVRTGGRYGYTF
>16|TRBV18
CASSLFQGARGDGYTF
>16|TRBV6-2/TRBV6-3
CASSYGDRDLSWEQYF
>12|TRBV10-1
CASSGGTYGYTF